This T cell receptor beta chain stems from a study of T-cell memory formation after mild COVID-19. Overall study context: Largely, the TCR clusters proved donor specific. Notes on the study in general: Later expanders leaned toward CD4+, whereas clones contracting from day 15 to 85 were balanced CD4/CD8. In pre-infection memory, a portion of responding clones appeared, which suggested that cross-reactive memory joined.

Between the trimmed V and J ends, which lost 1 base and 9 bases, there was a span of 10 bases. The CDR3 covers 13 residues. Germline V gives CDR1 SGHTA, CDR2 FQGNSA. UMIs and sample barcodes were carried by the TCR alpha and TCR beta cDNA libraries that 5'RACE produced using constant-segment primers. TCRdb re-derived calls from the 5' RACE reads in MiXCR, one entry per CDR3 protein. The sample has about 290,000 distinct CDR3 sequences; about 15% are singletons. This clonotype occurred a few times. What it recognizes is unknown. The sample taken for sequencing was PBMCs or a T cell subset sorted from them (not recorded which). The receptor was isolated from a man younger than 30 who had mild COVID-19 (a few samples of this study predate the infection). Cell type and time point are not known. The chain joins TRBV7-2 to TRBJ1-3; unclear D gene. The CDR3 sequence: CASSLVRDGTIYF. Written as DNA, the CDR3 is TGTGCCAGCAGCTTAGTCCGGGATGGCACCATATATTTT.